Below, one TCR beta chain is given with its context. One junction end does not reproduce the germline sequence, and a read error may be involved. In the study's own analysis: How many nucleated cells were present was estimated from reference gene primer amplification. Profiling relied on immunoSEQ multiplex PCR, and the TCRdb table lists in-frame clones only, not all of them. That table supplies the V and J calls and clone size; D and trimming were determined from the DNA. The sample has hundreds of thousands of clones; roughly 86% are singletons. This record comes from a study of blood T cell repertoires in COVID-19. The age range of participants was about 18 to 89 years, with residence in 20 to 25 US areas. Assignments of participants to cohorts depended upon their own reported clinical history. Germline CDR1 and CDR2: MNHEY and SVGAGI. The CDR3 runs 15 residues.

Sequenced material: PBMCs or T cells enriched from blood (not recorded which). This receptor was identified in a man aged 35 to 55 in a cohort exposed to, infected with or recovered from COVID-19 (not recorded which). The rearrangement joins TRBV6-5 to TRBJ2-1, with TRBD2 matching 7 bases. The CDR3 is CASRYSGTINNEQFF. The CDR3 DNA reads TGTGCCAGCAGGTACTCCGGGACTATAAACAATGAGCAGTTCTTC.